The 5 T cell receptor beta chains reported below all come from one sample, sequenced in a study of beta chain features in type 1 diabetes. The authors reverse transcribed all of the isolated RNA, so sequencing captured expressed TCRB transcripts. Profiling relied on immunoSEQ multiplex PCR, and the TCRdb table lists in-frame clones only, not all of them. The sample lists about 320,000 clones, 12% to 15% seen once, with more than 6.5% in the top ten. Sequenced sample: central memory CD4+ T cells from blood. These receptors were taken from a man aged 25 to 40 in good health.

This clone has a count of ten or more. The DNA for the CDR3 is TGTGCCAGCCGTACTGTGACAGGCTATGGCTACACCTTC. This sequence encodes CASRTVTGYGYTF. The chain uses TRBV6-5 and TRBJ1-2; tentatively, D is TRBD1 (6 bases). Germline CDR1 reads MNHEY; CDR2 reads SVGAGI. This CDR3 region has 13 residues. Deletions cut 8 bases from V and 4 bases from J, with 14 bases between.

This clone was observed a few times. The rearrangement uses TRBV4-1 and TRBJ2-7; 7 bases agree with TRBD1. The germline gives CDR1 MGHRA, CDR2 YSYEKL. Trimming removed 0 bases from V and 6 bases from J; junction bases left unmatched: 11. This CDR3 comprises 16 residues. The chain's CDR3 is CASSQDFATGRSEQYF. DNA of the CDR3: TGCGCCAGCAGCCAAGATTTCGCGACAGGGCGATCCGAGCAGTACTTC.

The chain uses TRBV18 and TRBJ2-2; 11 nucleotides line up with TRBD2. This CDR3 comprises 17 residues. The V segment lost 3 bases and the J segment 1 base; nucleotides outside the gene matches: 4. From germline, CDR1 is KGHSH and CDR2 LQKENI. This CDR3 is CASSPTTSGRNTGELFF. CDR3 coding DNA: TGTGCCAGCTCACCTACTACTAGCGGGAGGAACACCGGGGAGCTGTTTTTT.

This clone was counted between two and nine times. The chain combines TRBV11-2 with TRBJ2-5; TRBD2 is a possible D gene (5 bases). CDR3 length equals 13 residues. Trimming left V 3 bases short and J 4 bases short, with 9 bases between. Germline assignment: CDR1 SGHAT and CDR2 FQNNGV. The CDR3 is CASSFGVVETQYF. CDR3 bases: TGTGCCAGCAGCTTCGGGGTGGTAGAGACCCAGTACTTC.

A few counts support this clone. The gene calls are TRBV6-5 and TRBJ1-2; 8 positions agree with TRBD1. Germline trimming cut 6 bases from V and 1 base from J; bases unmatched to any gene: 4. Germline values: CDR1 MNHEY, CDR2 SVGAGI. The CDR3 length is 14 residues. CDR3 sequence: CASRIDRGNYGYTF. The CDR3 nucleotides are TGTGCCAGCAGAATCGACAGGGGTAACTATGGCTACACCTTC.